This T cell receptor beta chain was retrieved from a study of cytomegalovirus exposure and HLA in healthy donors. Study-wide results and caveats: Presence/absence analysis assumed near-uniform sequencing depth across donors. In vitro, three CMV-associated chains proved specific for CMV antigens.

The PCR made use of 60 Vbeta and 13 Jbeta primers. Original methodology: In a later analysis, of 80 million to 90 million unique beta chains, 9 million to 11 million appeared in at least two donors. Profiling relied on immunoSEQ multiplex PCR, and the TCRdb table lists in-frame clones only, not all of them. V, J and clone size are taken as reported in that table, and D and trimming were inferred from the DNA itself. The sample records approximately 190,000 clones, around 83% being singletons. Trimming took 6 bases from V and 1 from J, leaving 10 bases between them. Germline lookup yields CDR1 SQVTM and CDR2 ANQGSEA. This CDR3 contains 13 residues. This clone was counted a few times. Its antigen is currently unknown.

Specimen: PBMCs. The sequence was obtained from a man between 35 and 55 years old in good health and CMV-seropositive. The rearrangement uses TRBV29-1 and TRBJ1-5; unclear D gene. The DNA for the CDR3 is TGCAGCGTCGGCGACAACAGCAATCAGCCCCAGCATTTT. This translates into CSVGDNSNQPQHF.